The 26 T cell receptor beta chains presented below share a single source sample, sequenced in a study of shared clonotypes between healthy human individuals. TCRdb keeps only in-frame clones here, not all; method: immunoSEQ multiplex PCR. The sample lists some 2.1 million clones, about 95% occurring once. Naive CD8 cells lacked CD45RO and underwent positive selection for CCR7, leaving out terminally differentiated effector memory CD45RA+ cells. The sequenced material came from naive CD8+ T cells sorted from blood. The receptor source for this set is a man between 18 and 29 years old in good health.

The chain couples TRBV7-6 to TRBJ2-7; TRBD2 is a possible D gene (6 bases). Trimming stripped 1 base from V and 7 bases from J, with 20 bases between. Germline V gives CDR1 SGHVS, CDR2 FNYEAQ. The CDR3 covers 16 residues. For the CDR3, the DNA is TGTGCCAGCAGCTTAGACGAGGCAGGACCGGGGAGGGAGCAGTACTTC. It yields the protein CASSLDEAGPGREQYF.

The chain links TRBV5-1 to TRBJ2-1; unclear D gene. Trimming cost V 0 bases and J 5 bases, with 9 bases left between them. There are 14 residues in the CDR3. Germline V gene sequence: CDR1 SGHRS, CDR2 YFSETQ. This CDR3 is CASSLAGVNNEQFF. The CDR3 DNA reads TGCGCCAGCAGCTTGGCTGGGGTCAACAATGAGCAGTTCTTC. The full variable domain, in which reference TRBV5-1 and TRBJ2-1 provide the parts outside the CDR3, is KAGVTQTPRYLIKTRGQQVTLSCSPISGHRSVSWYQQTPGQGLQFLFEYFSETQRNKGNFPGRFSGRQFSNSRSEMNVSTLELGDSALYLCASSLAGVNNEQFFGPGTRLTVL.

The chain joins TRBV27 to TRBJ2-7; 8 bases match TRBD2. The V segment lost 3 bases and the J segment 6 bases; nucleotides outside the gene matches: 7. Per the germline V gene, CDR1 is MNHEY and CDR2 is SMNVEV (reference sequence). This CDR3 is 14 amino acids long. The CDR3 DNA sequence: TGTGCCAGCAGTTTCGGGGGGGCTCGGGGCGAGCAGTACTTC. Protein: CASSFGGARGEQYF.

The chain uses TRBV4-3 and TRBJ2-1; 8 bases are a match to TRBD2. J was trimmed by 3 bases and V by 1 base; bases with no gene match: 11. CDR3 size: 18 residues. Germline-derived CDR1 and CDR2 are LGHNA and YSLEER. CDR3 DNA sequence: TGCGCCAGCAGCCAAGTACTAGCGGTCCCTCGTAGCTACAATGAGCAGTTCTTC. It yields the protein CASSQVLAVPRSYNEQFF.

This chain connects TRBV19 to TRBJ1-5; no firm D call. V was cut by 5 bases and J by 6 bases, with 11 bases left in between. In germline, CDR1 is LNHDA, CDR2 SQIVND (reference sequence). CDR3 length: 13 amino acids. The CDR3 sequence: CASSLGYGQPQHF. In DNA form, the CDR3 reads TGTGCCAGTAGTCTGGGGTATGGTCAGCCCCAGCATTTT.

The chain combines TRBV27 with TRBJ2-3; TRBD2 matches 9 bases. CDR1 is MNHEY and CDR2 is SMNVEV in the germline V gene (reference sequence). This CDR3 is 16 amino acids long. J was trimmed by 3 bases and V by 3 bases; bases with no gene match: 7. CDR3 residues: CASSFGGGAPTDTQYF. The CDR3 bases are TGTGCCAGCAGTTTTGGCGGGGGGGCCCCGACAGATACGCAGTATTTT.

The V gene is TRBV10-3, the J gene TRBJ1-6, with a weak D call TRBD1 (5 bases). The length of the CDR3 is 17 residues. Germline CDR1 and CDR2: ENHRY and SYGVKD. The V and J ends lost 2 bases and 0 bases respectively, with 11 bases between them. The DNA of the CDR3 is TGTGCCATCAGTGAGGAGCGGGGGAGCTCCTATAATTCACCCCTCCACTTT. Protein sequence: CAISEERGSSYNSPLHF.

V is TRBV2 and J is TRBJ2-5; no firm D call. CDR3 size: 14 residues. V was shortened by 1 base and J by 1 base, with 7 bases between the two germline ends. Germline V gene data show CDR1 as SNHLY and CDR2 as FYNNEI. The CDR3 sequence is CASSEGHIQETQYF. In DNA, the CDR3 is TGTGCCAGCAGTGAAGGGCACATCCAAGAGACCCAGTACTTC.

The chain employs TRBV7-9 and TRBJ2-3; D remains ambiguous. Per germline, CDR1 SEHNR and CDR2 FQNEAQ (reference sequence). V was shortened by 5 bases and J by 2 bases, with 14 bases between the two germline ends. The CDR3 runs 15 residues. CDR3 amino acids: CASSTDVSPTDTQYF. The CDR3 nucleotides read TGTGCCAGCAGCACGGACGTTAGCCCCACAGATACGCAGTATTTT.

The chain recombines TRBV2 with TRBJ1-2; maybe TRBD1 (5 bases). The V gene's germline CDR1 is SNHLY and CDR2 FYNNEI. Trimming removed 7 bases from V and 0 bases from J, with 15 bases in between. The length of the CDR3 is 15 residues. The CDR3: CASTAGDESNYGYTF. The CDR3 DNA follows: TGTGCCAGCACTGCCGGGGACGAATCTAACTATGGCTACACCTTC.

A remark on this clone: A clone one base away is much larger, so this may be a read error. This chain links TRBV6-5 with TRBJ1-3; no firm D call. Trimming took off 5 bases at V and 1 base at J, with 9 bases between the two ends. This CDR3 comprises 14 residues. Per germline, CDR1 MNHEY and CDR2 SVGAGI. The CDR3 DNA is TGTGCCAGCAGTCCCGAGGTATCTGGAAACACCATATATTTT. The encoded protein is CASSPEVSGNTIYF.

In the case of this clone: Other DNA sequences in this sample translate to the same CDR3. CDR3: CASSSTGAGEKLFF. DNA for the CDR3: TGTGCCAGCAGTTCTACAGGGGCAGGGGAAAAACTGTTTTTT. V usage is TRBV6-5 and J usage is TRBJ1-4, with 7 positions matching TRBD1. Looked up from germline, CDR1 is MNHEY and CDR2 is SVGAGI. Trimming at V came to 4 bases and at J to 8 bases, leaving 7 bases not matched to a gene. This CDR3 is built from 14 residues.

With regard to this clone: This CDR3 is also generated by other DNA sequences in the sample. This chain joins TRBV9 and TRBJ1-1; 8 bases match TRBD1. Germline V CDR1 and CDR2: SGDLS, YYNGEE. The CDR3 sequence is 15 residues long. Trimming at V came to 0 bases and at J to 1 base, leaving 2 bases not matched to a gene. The CDR3 sequence is CASSVEGQENTEAFF. CDR3 nucleotides: TGTGCCAGCAGCGTAGAGGGACAGGAGAACACTGAAGCTTTCTTT.

The chain is built from TRBV12-5 and TRBJ2-2, with a possible D match to TRBD2 (5 bases). Germline CDR1 is LGHNT and CDR2 is FRNRAP. There are 16 residues in the CDR3. Deletions cut 0 bases from V and 1 base from J, with 9 bases between. This chain's CDR3 is CASGLVGIGNTGELFF. The CDR3 DNA follows: TGTGCTAGTGGTTTGGTCGGGATAGGGAACACCGGGGAGCTGTTTTTT.

The CDR3: CASSLYHRGAYEQYF. In DNA form, the CDR3 reads TGTGCCAGCAGCTTATATCACAGGGGGGCCTACGAGCAGTACTTC. The V call is TRBV7-2, the J call TRBJ2-7, with 8 bases lining up with TRBD1. The ends lost 2 bases at V and 2 bases at J; junction bases unmatched: 5. Germline V gene data show CDR1 as SGHTA and CDR2 as FQGNSA. CDR3 length: 15 amino acids.

The chain joins TRBV5-6 to TRBJ1-4; D is perhaps TRBD1 (5 bases). CDR3 length equals 13 residues. Germline CDR1 SGHDT, CDR2 YYEEEE. V lost 3 bases and J lost 8, with 11 bases in between. For the CDR3, the DNA is TGTGCCAGCAGCTATGGGGCGGAGGAAAAACTGTTTTTT. Amino acids: CASSYGAEEKLFF.

Here the CDR3 reads CARGAIAGGPGTDTQYF. The CDR3 region has the DNA TGTGCCAGGGGGGCGATAGCGGGAGGGCCAGGCACAGATACGCAGTATTTT. The V and J genes are TRBV4-2 and TRBJ2-3; TRBD2 matches 11 bases. J was trimmed by 1 base and V by 9 bases; bases with no gene match: 12. The CDR3 is made up of 17 amino acids. Germline V gene data show CDR1 as LGHNA and CDR2 as YNFKEQ.

This chain links TRBV6-5 with TRBJ2-5; D may be TRBD1 (5 bases). Germline CDR1 is MNHEY and CDR2 is SVGAGI. Trimming stripped 1 base from V and 5 bases from J, with 11 bases between. CDR3 size: 14 residues. The CDR3 sequence: CASSYFQGRETQYF. The DNA of the CDR3 is TGTGCCAGCAGTTACTTTCAGGGCCGGGAGACCCAGTACTTC.

The rearrangement links TRBV6-5 to TRBJ1-1, with 9 bases matching TRBD1. Germline loops: CDR1 MNHEY, CDR2 SVGAGI. This CDR3 spans 15 amino acids. V lost 5 bases to trimming and J lost 2 bases; unmatched junction nucleotides: 6. CDR3 sequence: CASSRQGEVNTEAFF. CDR3 bases: TGTGCCAGCAGTCGACAGGGGGAGGTAAACACTGAAGCTTTCTTT.

The V call is TRBV7-6, the J call TRBJ2-5; 10 bases are a match to TRBD2. The CDR3 is 15 amino acids. The germline CDR1 and CDR2 sequences are SGHVS and FNYEAQ. J gave up 5 bases and V 3 bases, and 6 bases lay outside the gene matches. The CDR3 bases are TGTGCCAGCAGCTTCCTTGATAGCGGGGGGGAGACCCAGTACTTC. Its translation: CASSFLDSGGETQYF.

The V gene is TRBV10-3, the J gene TRBJ1-1, with a possible D match to TRBD1 (5 bases). V was clipped by 2 bases and J by 4 bases, with 17 bases between them. CDR1 is ENHRY and CDR2 is SYGVKD in the germline V gene. CDR3 length: 16 residues. CDR3 amino acids: CAISENPRWGGTEAFF. The CDR3 nucleotides read TGTGCCATCAGTGAGAATCCGAGGTGGGGGGGCACTGAAGCTTTCTTT.

V and J are TRBV9 and TRBJ2-5; D is possibly TRBD2 (5 bases). Germline CDR1 reads SGDLS; CDR2 reads YYNGEE. CDR3 length: 14 amino acids. V gave up 2 bases and J gave up 3 bases, with 11 bases separating them. The CDR3 loop is CASSVYQEEETQYF. CDR3 bases: TGTGCCAGCAGCGTGTACCAGGAGGAAGAGACCCAGTACTTC.

The chain has TRBV9 and TRBJ2-3; 12 positions agree with TRBD2. Germline CDR1 SGDLS, CDR2 YYNGEE. The CDR3 is 18 amino acids. V trimming: 0 bases; J trimming: 2 bases; junction bases outside the gene matches: 7. For the CDR3, the DNA is TGTGCCAGCAGCGTAGAATGGTCTAGCGGGGGGGCCACAGATACGCAGTATTTT. It encodes CASSVEWSSGGATDTQYF. Together with reference TRBV9 and TRBJ2-3, the CDR3 gives the full variable domain: DSGVTQTPKHLITATGQRVTLRCSPRSGDLSVYWYQQSLDQGLQFLIQYYNGEERAKGNILERFSAQQFPDLHSELNLSSLELGDSALYFCASSVEWSSGGATDTQYFGPGTRLTVL.

This clone appeared a single time. The chain uses TRBV29-1 and TRBJ2-7; D could derive from TRBD1 or TRBD2 (5 bases each). This CDR3 is built from 14 residues. The V and J ends lost 5 bases and 1 base respectively, with 15 bases between them. Germline CDR1 SQVTM, CDR2 ANQGSEA. The CDR3 reads CSVPSGDASYEQYF. The CDR3 DNA reads TGCAGCGTTCCTTCCGGGGACGCTTCCTACGAGCAGTACTTC.

This clone has just one count. The chain employs TRBV21-1 and TRBJ1-6; TRBD1 is the table's D call, not checked against the DNA. TRBV21-1 is a pseudogene. This CDR3 has 14 residues. Here the CDR3 DNA reads TGTGCCAGCACCCGACAGGGGTATAATTCACCCCTCCACTTT. It codes for CASTRQGYNSPLHF.

In this sample, this clone turned up once. Within the sample, other DNA sequences also encode this same CDR3. The chain links TRBV30 to TRBJ1-5; D call uncertain. The CDR3 extends over 14 amino acids. CDR1 and CDR2 from the germline V gene are GTSNPN and SVGIG (reference sequence). Trimming took off 0 bases at V and 0 bases at J, with 6 bases between the two ends. The DNA for the CDR3 is TGTGCCTGGAGTGTATTGGGTAGCAATCAGCCCCAGCATTTT. Its translation is CAWSVLGSNQPQHF. Based on the CDR3 plus reference TRBV30 and TRBJ1-5, the full variable domain is SQTIHQWPATLVQPVGSPLSLECTVEGTSNPNLYWYRQAAGRGLQLLFYSVGIGQISSEVPQNLSASRPQDRQFILSSKKLLLSDSGFYLCAWSVLGSNQPQHFGDGTRLSIL.